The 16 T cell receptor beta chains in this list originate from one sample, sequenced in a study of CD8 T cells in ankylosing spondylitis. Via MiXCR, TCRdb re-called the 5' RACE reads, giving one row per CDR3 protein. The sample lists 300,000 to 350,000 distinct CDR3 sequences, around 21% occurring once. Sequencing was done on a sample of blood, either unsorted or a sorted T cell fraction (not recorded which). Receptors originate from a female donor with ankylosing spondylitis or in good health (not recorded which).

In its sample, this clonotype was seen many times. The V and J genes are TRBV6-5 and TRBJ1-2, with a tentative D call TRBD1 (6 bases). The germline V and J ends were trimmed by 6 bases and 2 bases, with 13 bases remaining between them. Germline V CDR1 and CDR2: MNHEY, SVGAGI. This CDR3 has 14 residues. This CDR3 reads CASRRTDRNYGYTF. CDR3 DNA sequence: TGTGCCAGCAGGCGGACAGACCGAAACTATGGCTACACCTTC.

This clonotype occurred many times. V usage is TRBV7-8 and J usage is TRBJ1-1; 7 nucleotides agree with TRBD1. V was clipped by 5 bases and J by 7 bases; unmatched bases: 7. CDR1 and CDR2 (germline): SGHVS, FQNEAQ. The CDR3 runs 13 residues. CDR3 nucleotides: TGTGCCAGCAGCGTTTACCGGGACAGTGAAGCTTTCTTT. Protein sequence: CASSVYRDSEAFF.

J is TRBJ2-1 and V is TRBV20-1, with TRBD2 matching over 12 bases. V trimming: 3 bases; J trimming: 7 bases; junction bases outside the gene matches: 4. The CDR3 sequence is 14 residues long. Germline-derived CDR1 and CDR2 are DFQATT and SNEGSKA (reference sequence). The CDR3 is CSASGTSGLNEQFF. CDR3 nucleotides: TGCAGTGCTAGCGGGACTAGCGGGTTGAATGAGCAGTTCTTC.

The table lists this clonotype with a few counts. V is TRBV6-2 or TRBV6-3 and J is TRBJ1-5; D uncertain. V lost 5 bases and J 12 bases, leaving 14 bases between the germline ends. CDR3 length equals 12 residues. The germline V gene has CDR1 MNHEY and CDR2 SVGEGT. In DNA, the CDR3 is TGTGCCAGCAGTCCGCCTTGGCGAGGCCAGCATTTT. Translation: CASSPPWRGQHF.

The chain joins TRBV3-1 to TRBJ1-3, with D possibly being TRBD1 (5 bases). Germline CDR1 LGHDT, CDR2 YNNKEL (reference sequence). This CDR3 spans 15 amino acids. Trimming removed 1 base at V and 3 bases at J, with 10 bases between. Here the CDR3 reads CASSQGSGGGNTIYF. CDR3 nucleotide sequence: TGTGCCAGCAGCCAAGGCTCGGGGGGTGGAAACACCATATATTTT.

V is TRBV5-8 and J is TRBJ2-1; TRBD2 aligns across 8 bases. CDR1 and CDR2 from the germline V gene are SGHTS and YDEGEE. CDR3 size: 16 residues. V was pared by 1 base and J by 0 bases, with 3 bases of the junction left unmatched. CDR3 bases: TGTGCCAGCAGCTTGAGGCGGGGGGTCTCCTACAATGAGCAGTTCTTC. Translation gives CASSLRRGVSYNEQFF.

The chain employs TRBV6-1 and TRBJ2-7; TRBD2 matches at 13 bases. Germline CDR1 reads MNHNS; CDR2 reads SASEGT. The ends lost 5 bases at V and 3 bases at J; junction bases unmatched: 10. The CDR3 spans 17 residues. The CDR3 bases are TGTGCCAGCAGTCCACGGGGACTAGCGGGATTCAACTACGAGCAGTACTTC. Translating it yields CASSPRGLAGFNYEQYF.

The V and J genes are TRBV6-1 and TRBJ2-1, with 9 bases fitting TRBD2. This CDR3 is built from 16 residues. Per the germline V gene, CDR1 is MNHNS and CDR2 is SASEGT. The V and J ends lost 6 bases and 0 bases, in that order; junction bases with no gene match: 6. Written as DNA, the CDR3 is TGTGCCAGCAGCCCCCATAGCGGGAGCTCCTACAATGAGCAGTTCTTC. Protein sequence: CASSPHSGSSYNEQFF.

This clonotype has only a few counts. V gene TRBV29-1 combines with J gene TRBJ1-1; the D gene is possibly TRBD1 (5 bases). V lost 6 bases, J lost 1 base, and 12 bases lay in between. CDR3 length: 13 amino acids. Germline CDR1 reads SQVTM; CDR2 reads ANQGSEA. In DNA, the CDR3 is TGCAGCGTACAACAGGCCGGGAACACTGAAGCTTTCTTT. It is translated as CSVQQAGNTEAFF.

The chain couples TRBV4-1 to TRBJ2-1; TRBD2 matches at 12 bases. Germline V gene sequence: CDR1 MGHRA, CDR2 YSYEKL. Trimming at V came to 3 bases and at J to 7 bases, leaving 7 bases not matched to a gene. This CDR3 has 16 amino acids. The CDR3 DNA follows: TGCGCCAGCAGCCAGGGGGGACTAGCGGGTCAAAATGAGCAGTTCTTC. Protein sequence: CASSQGGLAGQNEQFF.

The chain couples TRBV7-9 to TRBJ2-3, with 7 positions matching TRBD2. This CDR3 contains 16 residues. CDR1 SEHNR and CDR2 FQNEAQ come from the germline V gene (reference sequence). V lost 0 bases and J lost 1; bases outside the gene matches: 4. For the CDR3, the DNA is TGTGCCAGCAGCTTAGCGTTCGGGAGGCGCACAGATACGCAGTATTTT. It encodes CASSLAFGRRTDTQYF. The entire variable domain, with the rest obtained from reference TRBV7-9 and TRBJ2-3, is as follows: DTGVSQNPRHKITKRGQNVTFRCDPISEHNRLYWYRQTLGQGPEFLTYFQNEAQLEKSRLLSDRFSAERPKGSFSTLEIQRTEQGDSAMYLCASSLAFGRRTDTQYFGPGTRLTVL.

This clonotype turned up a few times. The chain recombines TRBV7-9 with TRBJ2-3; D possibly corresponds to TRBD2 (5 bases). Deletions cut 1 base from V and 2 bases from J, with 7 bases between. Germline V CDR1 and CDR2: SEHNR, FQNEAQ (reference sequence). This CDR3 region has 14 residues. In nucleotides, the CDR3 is TGTGCCAGCAGCTTAGTGGGAGTCACAGATACGCAGTATTTT. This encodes CASSLVGVTDTQYF.

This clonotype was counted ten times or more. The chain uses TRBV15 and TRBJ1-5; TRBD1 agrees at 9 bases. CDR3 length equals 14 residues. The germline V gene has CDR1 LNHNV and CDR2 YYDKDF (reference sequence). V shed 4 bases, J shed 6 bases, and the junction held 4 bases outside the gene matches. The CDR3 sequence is CATSNRGLSQPQHF. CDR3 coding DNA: TGTGCCACCAGCAACAGGGGGCTGAGTCAGCCCCAGCATTTT. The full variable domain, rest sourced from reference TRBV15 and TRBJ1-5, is DAMVIQNPRYQVTQFGKPVTLSCSQTLNHNVMYWYQQKSSQAPKLLFHYYDKDFNNEADTPDNFQSRRPNTSFCFLDIRSPGLGDTAMYLCATSNRGLSQPQHFGDGTRLSIL.

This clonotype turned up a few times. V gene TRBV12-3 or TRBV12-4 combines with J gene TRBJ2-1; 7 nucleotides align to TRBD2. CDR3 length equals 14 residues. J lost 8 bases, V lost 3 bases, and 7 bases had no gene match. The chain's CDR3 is CASSFGGRADEQFF. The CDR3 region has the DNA TGTGCCAGCAGTTTTGGTGGGAGGGCCGATGAGCAGTTCTTC.

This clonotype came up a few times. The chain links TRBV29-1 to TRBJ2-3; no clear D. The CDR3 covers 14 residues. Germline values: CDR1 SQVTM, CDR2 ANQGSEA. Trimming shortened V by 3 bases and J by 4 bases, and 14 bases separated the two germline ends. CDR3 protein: CSVEASEHADTQYF. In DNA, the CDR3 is TGCAGCGTTGAGGCTAGTGAGCACGCAGATACGCAGTATTTT.

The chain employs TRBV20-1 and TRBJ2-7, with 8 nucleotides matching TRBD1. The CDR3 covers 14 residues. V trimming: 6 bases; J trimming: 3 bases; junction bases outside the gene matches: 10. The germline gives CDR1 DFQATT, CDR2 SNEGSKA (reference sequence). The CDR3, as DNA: TGCAGTGCCGCTGGGACAGGAAGGTACTACGAGCAGTACTTC. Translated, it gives CSAAGTGRYYEQYF.